The 29 T cell receptor beta chains in this list originate from one sample, sequenced in a study of CD8 T cells in ankylosing spondylitis. Study results and caveats: What appeared characteristic of ankylosing spondylitis blood was a TCR beta motif of eight or nine highly homologous variants.

Their recognized antigens are unknown. TCRdb used MiXCR to reprocess the 5' RACE reads, holding one entry per CDR3 protein. This table has hundreds of thousands of distinct CDR3 sequences, roughly 26% appearing once. The sample comprised blood, either unsorted or a sorted T cell fraction (not recorded which). These receptor sequences come from a male donor with ankylosing spondylitis.

The rearrangement uses TRBV5-1 and TRBJ2-3; D is undetermined. Germline lookup yields CDR1 SGHRS and CDR2 YFSETQ. V lost 0 bases, J lost 3 bases, and 8 bases lay in between. CDR3 length: 14 amino acids. For the CDR3, the DNA is TGCGCCAGCAGCTTGGGTTCAGAAACAGATACGCAGTATTTT. Translated: CASSLGSETDTQYF.

V is TRBV2 and J is TRBJ2-7; D remains ambiguous. The CDR3 covers 11 residues. Germline CDR1 and CDR2: SNHLY and FYNNEI. V was shortened by 7 bases and J by 6 bases, with 10 bases between the two germline ends. CDR3 DNA sequence: TGTGCCAGCACAAGGGCGGCCGAGCAGTACTTC. Translated, it gives CASTRAAEQYF. Full variable domain (remainder filled in from reference TRBV2 and TRBJ2-7): EPEVTQTPSHQVTQMGQEVILRCVPISNHLYFYWYRQILGQKVEFLVSFYNNEISEKSEIFDDQFSVERPDGSNFTLKIRSTKLEDSAMYFCASTRAAEQYFGPGTRLTVT.

The V and J genes are TRBV10-3 and TRBJ1-2, with a possible D match to TRBD1 (6 bases). Germline CDR1 and CDR2: ENHRY and SYGVKD. The length of the CDR3 is 12 residues. V was trimmed by 5 bases and J by 7 bases, leaving 11 bases between them. The CDR3 bases are TGTGCCATCAGTCCACAGGGTACTGGCTACACCTTC. Translating it yields CAISPQGTGYTF.

The gene calls are TRBV10-1 and TRBJ1-1, with D unresolved. The CDR3 is 14 amino acids. V was pared by 3 bases and J by 11 bases, with 19 bases between. Germline-derived CDR1 and CDR2 are WNHNN and SYGVQD (reference sequence). The CDR3 here is CASSDPGQKEEAFF. CDR3 nucleotide sequence: TGCGCCAGCAGTGACCCCGGCCAAAAAGAGGAGGCTTTCTTT.

This clonotype was seen more than once but under ten times. The chain is built from TRBV5-1 and TRBJ2-1; unclear D gene. Looked up from germline, CDR1 is SGHRS and CDR2 is YFSETQ. Trimming pared 4 bases from V and 7 bases from J, leaving 15 bases between. This CDR3 contains 14 residues. The DNA of the CDR3 is TGCGCCAGCAGCCTAGGACCCGCCGGGAATGAGCAGTTCTTC. It encodes CASSLGPAGNEQFF.

This clonotype was picked up a small number of times. The chain links TRBV12-3 or TRBV12-4 to TRBJ1-1; D unresolved. This CDR3 is 15 amino acids long. With 6 bases removed from V and 5 bases from J, the gap between germline ends came to 19 bases. The CDR3 here is CASREPVDESTEAFF. The CDR3 DNA follows: TGTGCCAGCAGGGAACCCGTGGACGAGTCGACTGAAGCTTTCTTT.

This clonotype was counted a few times. J is TRBJ2-3 and V is TRBV5-1; D possibly corresponds to TRBD1 (5 bases). The length of the CDR3 is 15 residues. From germline, CDR1 is SGHRS and CDR2 YFSETQ. Trimming stripped 4 bases from V and 2 bases from J, with 14 bases between. CDR3 loop: CASSPEDTSTDTQYF. CDR3 bases: TGCGCCAGCAGCCCAGAGGACACCTCCACAGATACGCAGTATTTT. Using reference TRBV5-1 and TRBJ2-3 for the parts outside the CDR3, the full variable domain is KAGVTQTPRYLIKTRGQQVTLSCSPISGHRSVSWYQQTPGQGLQFLFEYFSETQRNKGNFPGRFSGRQFSNSRSEMNVSTLELGDSALYLCASSPEDTSTDTQYFGPGTRLTVL.

The chain carries TRBV6-2 or TRBV6-3 and TRBJ1-1; D is unresolved. The CDR3 sequence is 14 residues long. From germline, CDR1 is MNHEY and CDR2 SVGEGT. V was shortened by 6 bases and J by 4 bases, with 15 bases between the two germline ends. For the CDR3, the DNA is TGTGCCAGCAGCGACCCGGGGATGGGCACTGAAGCTTTCTTT. This gives the protein CASSDPGMGTEAFF.

The chain carries TRBV30 and TRBJ1-6; D unclear. There are 11 residues in the CDR3. Germline V gene sequence: CDR1 GTSNPN, CDR2 SVGIG (reference sequence). Trimming cost V 0 bases and J 8 bases, with 2 bases left between them. CDR3: CAWSVDSPLHF. CDR3 sequence (DNA): TGTGCCTGGAGTGTCGATTCACCCCTCCACTTT.

This clonotype was seen a handful of times. The chain joins TRBV5-1 to TRBJ1-2; D unresolved. The V gene lost 4 bases and the J gene lost 6 bases, with 16 bases spanning the gap. The germline CDR1 and CDR2 sequences are SGHRS and YFSETQ. This CDR3 is built from 14 residues. The CDR3 spells CASSPGVGRDGYTF. In nucleotides, the CDR3 is TGCGCCAGCAGCCCCGGGGTAGGGAGAGATGGCTACACCTTC.

This clonotype was observed a handful of times. CDR3 nucleotides: TGTGCCACCAGGGGGCGAAATGAGCAGTTCTTC. Encoded protein: CATRGRNEQFF. This chain uses TRBV27 with TRBJ2-1, with TRBD1 identical over 8 bases. CDR3 length equals 11 residues. Germline CDR1 reads MNHEY; CDR2 reads SMNVEV (reference sequence). V gave up 10 bases and J gave up 7 bases; unmatched junction bases: 3.

Only a few counts were recorded for this clonotype. The genes are TRBV3-1 and TRBJ2-5; TRBD2 is a possible D gene (7 bases). V was shortened by 8 bases and J by 10 bases, with 17 bases between the two germline ends. CDR3 size: 12 residues. Germline CDR1 and CDR2: LGHDT and YNNKEL (reference sequence). The CDR3 DNA reads as TGTGCCAGCGCTGCGGGGGCCTTGGGCCAGTACTTC. Translating it yields CASAAGALGQYF.

The chain combines TRBV12-3 or TRBV12-4 with TRBJ1-6, with D unresolved. The CDR3 length is 16 residues. V dropped 0 bases and J dropped 5 bases, with 11 bases sitting between them. The CDR3 region has the DNA TGTGCCAGCAGTTTAGCGCCGTTGACTGATAATTCACCCCTCCACTTT. It specifies CASSLAPLTDNSPLHF.

The rearrangement joins TRBV12-3 or TRBV12-4 to TRBJ2-2; a possible D gene is TRBD2 (6 bases). The CDR3 covers 16 residues. Trimming took off 5 bases at V and 0 bases at J, with 13 bases between the two ends. CDR3 sequence reads: CASSGGNLPNTGELFF. CDR3 nucleotides: TGTGCCAGCAGTGGGGGGAACCTTCCGAACACCGGGGAGCTGTTTTTT.

This chain connects TRBV29-1 to TRBJ2-3; TRBD1 matches at 7 bases. V was clipped by 2 bases and J by 13 bases; unmatched bases: 15. Germline CDR1 and CDR2: SQVTM and ANQGSEA. This CDR3 contains 14 residues. CDR3 bases: TGCAGCGTTGAATATTCTTTTGATGCAGGGGGAAAGTATTTT. Its protein is CSVEYSFDAGGKYF.

The sample holds many counts of this clonotype. V is TRBV5-1 and J is TRBJ2-4; weak D call: TRBD2 (6 bases). This CDR3 contains 14 residues. From germline, CDR1 is SGHRS and CDR2 YFSETQ. V was pared by 4 bases and J by 6 bases, with 14 bases between. The CDR3 DNA is TGCGCCAGCAGCCCCGGGGGAATGGGAAACATTCAGTACTTC. Protein sequence: CASSPGGMGNIQYF.

The rearrangement uses TRBV7-9 and TRBJ1-4; TRBD1 matches at 7 bases. Per the germline V gene, CDR1 is SEHNR and CDR2 is FQNEAQ (reference sequence). The trim removed 5 bases at V and 0 bases at J, leaving 6 bases unmatched. This CDR3 contains 16 residues. The CDR3 region is CASSPRGSATNEKLFF. Written as DNA, the CDR3 is TGTGCCAGCAGCCCCAGGGGGAGCGCAACTAATGAAAAACTGTTTTTT.

This clonotype occurred many times. The V and J genes are TRBV14 and TRBJ2-1, with D perhaps being TRBD1 or TRBD2 (5 bases each). V gave up 2 bases and J gave up 6 bases, with 11 bases separating them. The CDR3 is made up of 14 amino acids. Germline V gives CDR1 SGHDN, CDR2 FVKESK. The CDR3 loop reads CASSQNEGINEQFF. In DNA form, the CDR3 reads TGTGCCAGCAGCCAAAACGAGGGGATCAATGAGCAGTTCTTC.

This clonotype was found a few times. This sequence joins TRBV29-1 and TRBJ1-1; D is unclear. The CDR3 consists of 13 residues. The V and J ends lost 6 bases and 4 bases respectively, with 15 bases between them. Per germline, CDR1 SQVTM and CDR2 ANQGSEA. DNA for the CDR3: TGCAGCGTAAATCAGTCCCCCGGCACTGAAGCTTTCTTT. Its translation: CSVNQSPGTEAFF.

This clonotype was counted many times. The CDR3 here is CASSRGTSRYNEQFF. In nucleotides, the CDR3 is TGTGCCAGCAGCCGCGGGACTAGCAGATACAATGAGCAGTTCTTC. The chain employs TRBV7-9 and TRBJ2-1, with 9 bases aligning to TRBD2. CDR1 SEHNR and CDR2 FQNEAQ come from the germline V gene (reference sequence). V was clipped by 5 bases and J by 4 bases; unmatched bases: 6. The CDR3 runs 15 residues.

A few counts support this clonotype. The chain couples TRBV20-1 to TRBJ1-1, with D tentatively TRBD1 (6 bases). The CDR3 totals 15 residues. V lost 3 bases and J 3 bases, leaving 17 bases between the germline ends. Per the germline V gene, CDR1 is DFQATT and CDR2 is SNEGSKA (reference sequence). This chain's CDR3 is CSASRTALGDTEAFF. The CDR3 nucleotides read TGCAGTGCTAGTCGGACAGCTTTAGGGGACACTGAAGCTTTCTTT.

The gene calls are TRBV7-8 and TRBJ2-1; TRBD2 might be the D (6 bases). This CDR3 is 15 amino acids long. CDR1 is SGHVS and CDR2 is FQNEAQ in the germline V gene. The V end lost 4 bases, the J end lost 2 bases, and 12 bases lay between the germline ends. The CDR3 DNA reads as TGTGCCAGCAGCTGGGCCGGGACTCCCTACAATGAGCAGTTCTTC. Translation: CASSWAGTPYNEQFF.

This clonotype occurred a few times. The chain has TRBV6-5 and TRBJ1-1, with a possible D match to TRBD1 (5 bases). Germline values: CDR1 MNHEY, CDR2 SVGAGI. The CDR3 extends over 14 amino acids. Deletions cut 2 bases from V and 8 bases from J, with 15 bases between. The CDR3 here is CASSYARRGDEAFF. The CDR3, as DNA: TGTGCCAGCAGTTACGCAAGGCGGGGCGACGAAGCTTTCTTT.

The rearrangement links TRBV4-1 to TRBJ1-6, with a possible D match to TRBD1 (5 bases). V lost 4 bases and J lost 0, with 19 bases in between. This CDR3 is built from 19 residues. Germline V gene sequence: CDR1 MGHRA, CDR2 YSYEKL. The CDR3 here is CASSPPRTLRSSYNSPLHF. Written as DNA, the CDR3 is TGCGCCAGCAGCCCACCCCGGACACTTAGGAGCTCCTATAATTCACCCCTCCACTTT.

This clonotype appeared a few times. The chain is built from TRBV10-3 and TRBJ1-1, with a tentative D call TRBD1 (5 bases). The germline V gene encodes CDR1 ENHRY and CDR2 SYGVKD. This CDR3 has 15 amino acids. Trimming removed 4 bases at V and 4 bases at J, with 16 bases between. The CDR3 nucleotides are TGTGCCATCAGTGCCCGGGAGGGGATGATCACTGAAGCTTTCTTT. Protein sequence: CAISAREGMITEAFF.

J is TRBJ1-5 and V is TRBV2; tentatively, D is TRBD1 (5 bases). This CDR3 region has 14 residues. Germline CDR1 and CDR2: SNHLY and FYNNEI. The V and J ends lost 1 base and 6 bases respectively, with 10 bases between them. The CDR3 DNA follows: TGTGCCAGCAGTGAAGTGGGGGGAATTCAGCCCCAGCATTTT. The encoded protein is CASSEVGGIQPQHF.

The rearrangement joins TRBV7-2 to TRBJ2-1, with D unclear. The CDR3 extends over 13 amino acids. Germline CDR1 SGHTA, CDR2 FQGNSA. V lost 2 bases to trimming and J lost 6 bases, with 8 bases between them. The CDR3 protein is CASSLYGANEQFF. The CDR3 nucleotides read TGTGCCAGCAGCTTATATGGCGCCAATGAGCAGTTCTTC.

The chain couples TRBV29-1 to TRBJ2-5, with D tentatively TRBD2 (5 bases). Trimming removed 1 base at V and 5 bases at J, with 11 bases between. The CDR3 consists of 13 residues. Germline loops: CDR1 SQVTM, CDR2 ANQGSEA. As DNA, the CDR3 is TGCAGCGTTGAAGCGGTGGCGGGTGAGACCCAGTACTTC. This sequence encodes CSVEAVAGETQYF.

This chain uses TRBV24-1 with TRBJ2-7, with 9 bases fitting TRBD1. The V gene end was trimmed by 8 bases and the J gene end by 6 bases; junction bases not matched to a gene: 19. This CDR3 is 17 amino acids long. Germline V gene sequence: CDR1 KGHDR, CDR2 SFDVKD. The CDR3 DNA reads as TGTGCCACCAAGCTCCTCTTCCGGGACAGGGATGAATGCGAGCAGTACGTC. Translation: CATKLLFRDRDECEQYV.